This T cell receptor beta chain stems from a study of blood T cell repertoires in COVID-19 (dated by TCRdb to 2019 to 2021). Background on the whole study: Collaborator samples came from the United States, Italy and Spain and covered acute and convalescent phases of COVID-19. The prospective study material was composed of cDNA or gDNA derived from T cells, B-cell-depleted T cells, or PBMCs. The dataset comprised deeply sampled blood TCRbeta repertoires from subjects exposed to, actively infected with, or recovered from COVID-19. The repertoires were made available in a free public database intended to serve as a resource for research on the immune response to SARS-CoV-2. The samples were drawn from the first 160 participants of the ongoing ImmuneRACE study and from some 1,300 subjects provided by 6 global collaborators. The sample metadata nearly always contained a de-identified subject ID, COVID-19 status, age in years and sex. Where available, HLA class I and class II types were taken from metadata supplied by the sample provider and were not determined by assay-based typing. Broader findings and caveats from the paper: The quantity of clinical and demographic metadata differed by source and by participant and was supplied without curation.

As regards this clone: Its target antigen remains unknown. No qualities accompany the bases; no much larger clone lies one base away.

One collaborating source in Seattle enrolled patients while the patients were actively infected and followed the patients over time throughout the course of disease. Each collaborating institution followed its own protocols to collect whole blood in K2EDTA tubes. For TCRbeta analysis, collaborators shipped samples as frozen whole blood, isolated PBMCs, or DNA extracted from either of those sample types. TCRbeta CDR3 regions were amplified from genomic DNA by means of the immunoSEQ Assay, a bias-controlled multiplex PCR. Per the authors' processing: Within the assay, amplification of reference gene primers was used to estimate how many nucleated cells each sample contained. To quantify the absolute abundance of each unique TCRbeta CDR3 rearrangement, sequence reads were collapsed and filtered. For each sample, productive Simpson clonality was calculated by taking the square root of Simpson's diversity index across productive rearrangements. TCRdb mirrors the immuneACCESS table, restricted to in-frame sequences. Some clones are absent from its copies; in checked studies, under half trace to an unresolved V gene, and the reason for the others is unknown. That table supplies the V and J calls and clone size; D and trimming were determined from the DNA. In this sample the table shows tens of thousands of clones, about 74% of which occur a single time. Under 2.5% of the sample is in the top ten clones.

CDR3 length: 18 amino acids, cysteine to phenylalanine. Left in the record is the CDR3 DNA by itself, 54 bases read in frame from the first base. Germline trimming: 6 bases from V, 2 bases from J; junction bases outside gene matches: 13. The CDR1 and CDR2 encoded by the germline V gene are MGHRA and YSYEKL. This clonotype originated in a man between 65 and 79 years old with COVID-19, enrolled during active disease. The rearrangement joined TRBV4-1 to TRBJ2-1, with TRBD2 matching 10 junction bases. Sequencing used peripheral blood. The sequenced DNA: TGCGCCAGCAGGGGTGGCAGCGGGAGGGCCGGGGCCTACAATGAGCAGTTCTTC. Its translation reads: CASRGGSGRAGAYNEQFF.